This T cell receptor beta chain was recovered during a study of T cells in Graves' hyperthyroidism and ophthalmopathy. With 0 bases removed from V and 5 bases from J, the gap between germline ends came to 23 bases. The germline V gene encodes CDR1 LNHDA and CDR2 SQIVND (reference sequence). CDR3 length: 20 amino acids. Amplified TCR beta CDR3 regions derived from RNA transcripts. The HTBI primer set drove a first-round RT-PCR of the TCR CDR3. TCRdb re-derived calls from the multiplex PCR reads in MiXCR, one entry per CDR3 protein. Among over 700,000 distinct CDR3 sequences, 30% to 40% were seen once, and the ten largest hold about a third. Graves' hyperthyroidism without ophthalmopathy progression within 18 months was termed stable. Diagnosing involved the use of clinical symptoms, serum thyroxine and TRAb, thyroid ultrasound and orbital computed tomography.

The source material was blood. This chain joins TRBV19 and TRBJ1-6; perhaps TRBD1 as D (5 bases). This receptor was obtained from a middle-aged woman with Graves' hyperthyroidism. The CDR3 loop is CASSIDRRSARTNHNSPLHF. The DNA of the CDR3 is TGTGCCAGTAGTATAGATCGTCGGTCAGCCAGGACAAATCATAATTCACCCCTCCACTTT.